The T cell receptor (beta chain) under discussion was sequenced for a study of cytomegalovirus exposure and HLA in healthy donors. Study conclusions and caveats: Sequences of the TCR beta chain were said to predict the HLA-A and HLA-B alleles of most subjects accurately.

The CDR3 contains 15 residues. Trimming at V came to 0 bases and at J to 6 bases, leaving 6 bases not matched to a gene. Per germline, CDR1 GTSNPN and CDR2 SVGIG (reference sequence). Turning to this clone: Antigen unknown.

PCR involved 60 Vbeta and 13 Jbeta primers. Profiled with immunoSEQ multiplex PCR; TCRdb holds only in-frame clones, not every one. The sample lists 60,000 to 95,000 clones, around 80% occurring once. The sequence derives from a man between 65 and 85 years old in good health and CMV-seropositive. The source material was PBMCs. This chain joins TRBV30 and TRBJ1-5; TRBD1 agrees at 9 bases. This chain's CDR3 is CAWSVGGTGSQPQHF. CDR3 DNA: TGTGCCTGGAGTGTAGGAGGGACAGGGTCTCAGCCCCAGCATTTT.